What follows are 10 T cell receptor beta chains derived from one specimen sequenced in a study of T cell responses to AZD1222 COVID-19 vaccine. Data came from immunoSEQ multiplex PCR; TCRdb stores just in-frame clones and leaves some out. The sample lists about 98,000 clones; 86% were seen once. Sequenced here: peripheral blood, sampled on day 0 of AZD1222 vaccination. These receptors were obtained from an adult in good health.

This clone has ten or more counts. The chain employs TRBV4-2 and TRBJ1-5, with 12 bases aligning to TRBD1. The CDR3 runs to 17 residues. The junction had 9 bases not matched to a gene; V was cut back by 4 bases and J by 5 bases. Per the germline V gene, CDR1 is LGHNA and CDR2 is YNFKEQ. The CDR3 spells CASSPYWDRGPHQPQHF. The CDR3 DNA is TGTGCCAGCAGCCCATACTGGGACAGGGGGCCTCATCAGCCCCAGCATTTT.

This chain uses TRBV19 with TRBJ2-5; 10 nucleotides line up with TRBD2. This CDR3 is 20 amino acids long. Trimming at V came to 5 bases and at J to 5 bases, leaving 23 bases not matched to a gene. Germline lookup yields CDR1 LNHDA and CDR2 SQIVND (reference sequence). CDR3 sequence: CASSSDGTPSPGLAMETQYF. In nucleotides, the CDR3 is TGTGCCAGTAGTTCCGACGGGACACCCTCACCGGGACTAGCGATGGAGACCCAGTACTTC.

The V and J genes are TRBV5-4 and TRBJ1-4, with 10 nucleotides matching TRBD1. Per germline, CDR1 SGHNT and CDR2 YYREEE (reference sequence). With 4 bases clipped from V and 8 bases from J, the junction kept 8 bases outside the gene matches. The CDR3 loop spans 15 amino acids. The CDR3 DNA is TGTGCCAGCAGCCCTCGGACAGGGGGGCCCGAAAAACTGTTTTTT. Its protein is CASSPRTGGPEKLFF.

The CDR3 loop reads CASSLGSEAFF. The CDR3 region has the DNA TGTGCCAGCAGCCTCGGGAGCGAAGCTTTCTTT. The V call is TRBV27, the J call TRBJ1-1; D remains ambiguous. The CDR3 contains 11 residues. Germline assignment: CDR1 MNHEY and CDR2 SMNVEV (reference sequence). V dropped 6 bases and J dropped 8 bases, with 10 bases sitting between them.

This sequence joins TRBV27 and TRBJ1-1, with 9 bases that match TRBD1. Trimming cost V 5 bases and J 4 bases; bases outside gene matches: 11. The CDR3 spans 16 residues. CDR1 is MNHEY, CDR2 SMNVEV, per germline (reference sequence). In nucleotides, the CDR3 is TGTGCCAGCAGTAAATCGGACAGGGGAGGATTCACTGAAGCTTTCTTT. It encodes CASSKSDRGGFTEAFF.

This chain connects TRBV10-3 to TRBJ2-1; D not resolved. This CDR3 has 14 amino acids. V lost 2 bases and J lost 0, with 5 bases in between. From germline, CDR1 is ENHRY and CDR2 SYGVKD. This CDR3 reads CAISEVSSYNEQFF. CDR3 sequence (DNA): TGTGCCATCAGTGAGGTGAGCTCCTACAATGAGCAGTTCTTC.

The V call is TRBV28, the J call TRBJ2-1, with 7 bases identical to TRBD2. Germline V lookup: CDR1 MDHEN, CDR2 SYDVKM. The CDR3 is 15 amino acids. Trimming cost V 7 bases and J 4 bases; bases outside gene matches: 10. The CDR3 here is CASNVGGSGYNEQFF. The CDR3 nucleotides are TGTGCCAGCAACGTCGGGGGGAGTGGGTACAATGAGCAGTTCTTC.

The genes are TRBV7-9 and TRBJ2-2, with 7 bases identical to TRBD2. J gave up 2 bases and V 1 base, and 7 bases lay outside the gene matches. Germline loops: CDR1 SEHNR, CDR2 FQNEAQ (reference sequence). The CDR3 contains 17 residues. The CDR3 nucleotides are TGTGCCAGCAGCTTAGACGGTGGCGGGGGTAACACCGGGGAGCTGTTTTTT. Its translation: CASSLDGGGGNTGELFF.

The CDR3 loop is CAISAGTRDNEQFF. The CDR3, as DNA: TGTGCCATCAGTGCCGGGACTAGGGACAATGAGCAGTTCTTC. The rearrangement links TRBV10-3 to TRBJ2-1; the match to TRBD2 covers 8 bases. CDR1 is ENHRY, CDR2 SYGVKD, per germline. CDR3 length: 14 amino acids. J gave up 5 bases and V 4 bases, and 4 bases lay outside the gene matches.

This clone was found a few times. This chain connects TRBV27 to TRBJ2-3; 8 bases fit TRBD2. This CDR3 is built from 14 residues. V shed 5 bases, J shed 5 bases, and the junction held 6 bases outside the gene matches. The germline V gene encodes CDR1 MNHEY and CDR2 SMNVEV (reference sequence). The CDR3 DNA is TGTGCCAGCAGTCTCAGACTAGCGAGAGATACGCAGTATTTT. Translating it yields CASSLRLARDTQYF.